These 22 T cell receptor beta chains were all obtained from the same sample, sequenced in a study of response to subunit inactivated influenza vaccine. TCRdb fed the RT-PCR reads into MiXCR, producing one record per CDR3 protein. The sample carries approximately 700,000 distinct CDR3 sequences, approximately 14% recorded once. The sequencing here drew on PBMCs from blood, taken roughly 15 days before vaccination. These receptors were obtained from a man aged 45-60 years who received an inactivated influenza vaccine.

This chain connects TRBV7-9 to TRBJ2-3, with 8 nucleotides matching TRBD1. CDR1 is SEHNR and CDR2 is FQNEAQ in the germline V gene (reference sequence). The CDR3 spans 14 residues. Germline trimming cut 4 bases from V and 2 bases from J; bases unmatched to any gene: 2. CDR3 sequence (DNA): TGTGCCAGCAGCTCGACAGGGGCCACAGATACGCAGTATTTT. Encoded protein: CASSSTGATDTQYF.

CDR3 sequence reads: CAWSLRGSVGGTEAFF. In nucleotides, the CDR3 is TGTGCCTGGAGTCTCCGCGGGTCAGTCGGCGGCACTGAAGCTTTCTTT. The genes are TRBV30 and TRBJ1-1; D is unresolved. This CDR3 region has 16 residues. V lost 2 bases, J lost 4 bases, and 20 bases lay in between. Germline V gene lookup returns CDR1 GTSNPN and CDR2 SVGIG (reference sequence).

This clonotype has only a few counts. This rearrangement joins TRBV11-2 to TRBJ2-2, with D uncertain. This CDR3 has 13 residues. The germline gives CDR1 SGHAT, CDR2 FQNNGV. The germline V and J ends were trimmed by 3 bases and 6 bases, with 8 bases remaining between them. CDR3 DNA: TGTGCCAGCAGCTTGAGCTTGCCCGGGGAGCTGTTTTTT. As protein: CASSLSLPGELFF.

The V and J genes are TRBV5-4 and TRBJ2-2; D unclear. Trimming left V 2 bases short and J 1 base short, with 9 bases between. The CDR3 is 15 amino acids. CDR1 SGHNT and CDR2 YYREEE come from the germline V gene (reference sequence). The CDR3 protein is CASSLAKQNTGELFF. The CDR3 nucleotides read TGTGCCAGCAGCTTAGCTAAGCAGAACACCGGGGAGCTGTTTTTT.

This clonotype was recorded a few times. Here the CDR3 DNA reads TGTGCCAGCAGGTGGGCAAGACTAGCGGGAAGGGAACAAGAGACCCAGTACTTC. Translating it yields CASRWARLAGREQETQYF. The chain is built from TRBV6-2 or TRBV6-3 and TRBJ2-5; 11 nucleotides align to TRBD2. Trimming at V came to 6 bases and at J to 2 bases, leaving 14 bases not matched to a gene. Looked up from germline, CDR1 is MNHEY and CDR2 is SVGEGT. The CDR3 is 18 amino acids.

This clonotype has a handful of counts. The chain links TRBV3-1 to TRBJ1-6; unclear D gene. Germline CDR1 reads LGHDT; CDR2 reads YNNKEL (reference sequence). The CDR3 is made up of 12 amino acids. With 3 bases removed from V and 12 bases from J, the gap between germline ends came to 9 bases. CDR3 protein: CASSQGDGPLHF. CDR3 sequence (DNA): TGTGCCAGCAGCCAGGGAGACGGACCCCTCCACTTT.

The V and J genes are TRBV11-1 and TRBJ2-3; 10 bases align to TRBD2. V gave up 4 bases and J gave up 1 base; unmatched junction bases: 17. The length of the CDR3 is 20 residues. Germline CDR1 and CDR2: SGHAT and FQDESV (reference sequence). The CDR3 DNA sequence: TGTGCCAGCAGCTCACCACTAGCGGGGATTTCGATTGGTGGCACAGATACGCAGTATTTT. Translating gives CASSSPLAGISIGGTDTQYF.

This sequence joins TRBV9 and TRBJ1-2; D is uncertain. The CDR3 is 11 amino acids. CDR1 and CDR2 from the germline V gene are SGDLS and YYNGEE. V lost 3 bases and J lost 6, with 6 bases in between. The CDR3 region has the DNA TGTGCCAGCAGCGCCCAAAATGGCTACACCTTC. Translating it yields CASSAQNGYTF.

This clonotype was seen only a few times. This chain uses TRBV20-1 with TRBJ1-1; the D gene is possibly TRBD1 (6 bases). CDR1 is DFQATT and CDR2 is SNEGSKA in the germline V gene (reference sequence). CDR3 length: 15 residues. V lost 0 bases and J lost 3, with 14 bases in between. The CDR3 DNA reads TGCAGTGCTAGAGATGTCAGGGGCGGTTACACTGAAGCTTTCTTT. Residues: CSARDVRGGYTEAFF.

There are many counts of this clonotype. The rearrangement uses TRBV11-2 and TRBJ2-3, with TRBD1 matching 11 bases. Germline V gene lookup returns CDR1 SGHAT and CDR2 FQNNGV. The V segment lost 1 base and the J segment 7 bases; nucleotides outside the gene matches: 7. The CDR3 runs to 16 residues. CDR3 region: CASSLAWDRGINTQYF. CDR3 nucleotides: TGTGCCAGCAGCTTAGCTTGGGACAGGGGGATCAATACGCAGTATTTT.

V and J are TRBV7-6 and TRBJ2-2, with 10 bases matching TRBD2. Germline assignment: CDR1 SGHVS and CDR2 FNYEAQ. V shed 1 base, J shed 6 bases, and the junction held 17 bases outside the gene matches. The CDR3 is made up of 20 amino acids. This CDR3 reads CASSLDTRWSGRARAGELFF. The CDR3 coding sequence is TGTGCCAGCAGCTTAGACACACGGTGGAGCGGGAGGGCCAGGGCCGGGGAGCTGTTTTTT.

This clonotype was counted many times. This chain links TRBV12-3 or TRBV12-4 with TRBJ2-1; D gene ambiguous. V lost 6 bases to trimming and J lost 5 bases, with 8 bases between them. CDR3 size: 12 residues. CDR3 amino acids: CASRRLNNEQFF. CDR3 in DNA: TGTGCCAGCAGGCGACTTAACAATGAGCAGTTCTTC.

This clonotype was observed a few times. CDR3: CASRRTTSGRYNEQFF. As DNA, the CDR3 is TGTGCCAGCAGACGCACCACTAGCGGGAGATACAATGAGCAGTTCTTC. This chain uses TRBV7-2 with TRBJ2-1; the match to TRBD2 covers 11 bases. The CDR3 is made up of 16 amino acids. Germline lookup yields CDR1 SGHTA and CDR2 FQGNSA. The trim removed 6 bases at V and 4 bases at J, leaving 8 bases unmatched. The complete variable domain, with remaining parts taken from reference TRBV7-2 and TRBJ2-1, reads GAGVSQSPSNKVTEKGKDVELRCDPISGHTALYWYRQSLGQGLEFLIYFQGNSAPDKSGLPSDRFSAERTGGSVSTLTIQRTQQEDSAVYLCASRRTTSGRYNEQFFGPGTRLTVL.

The chain is built from TRBV28 and TRBJ1-1; 10 bases are a match to TRBD1. This CDR3 contains 14 residues. Trimming at V came to 5 bases and at J to 7 bases, leaving 7 bases not matched to a gene. Germline V gives CDR1 MDHEN, CDR2 SYDVKM. The DNA of the CDR3 is TGTGCCAGCAGTAGATTGACAGGGGGCTTTGAAGCTTTCTTT. It specifies CASSRLTGGFEAFF.

The rearrangement uses TRBV12-3 or TRBV12-4 and TRBJ2-5, with D possibly matching TRBD2 (6 bases). Between the trimmed V and J ends, which lost 6 bases and 9 bases, there was a span of 23 bases. The CDR3 contains 15 residues. CDR3 loop: CASREATRTKRPQYF. The CDR3 DNA reads as TGTGCCAGCAGGGAAGCGACTAGGACCAAGAGACCCCAGTACTTC.

This clonotype was found a few times. One end of the junction is discordant with germline, which a read error may explain. The rearrangement joins TRBV6-1 to TRBJ1-5; TRBD1 matches 10 bases. This CDR3 has 20 amino acids. Germline CDR1 MNHNS, CDR2 SASEGT. The chain's CDR3 is CASSEFPLGTGDFSNQPQHF. CDR3 nucleotide sequence: TGTGCTAGCAGTGAATTCCCCTTAGGGACAGGGGACTTTAGCAATCAGCCCCAGCATTTT.

The CDR3 reads CSAERLAVEQFF. CDR3 sequence (DNA): TGCAGTGCCGAAAGACTAGCGGTTGAGCAGTTCTTC. The V and J genes are TRBV20-1 and TRBJ2-1; 9 positions match TRBD2. The CDR3 consists of 12 residues. V dropped 6 bases and J dropped 9; count of bases not matched to a gene: 6. Germline values: CDR1 DFQATT, CDR2 SNEGSKA (reference sequence).

At least ten counts were recorded for this clonotype. This chain joins TRBV5-1 and TRBJ1-1; D unclear. Germline V gene lookup returns CDR1 SGHRS and CDR2 YFSETQ. There are 14 residues in the CDR3. Trimming stripped 0 bases from V and 1 base from J, with 7 bases between. CDR3 in amino acids: CASSLVAGNTEAFF. The CDR3 DNA sequence: TGCGCCAGCAGCTTGGTAGCAGGGAACACTGAAGCTTTCTTT.

This clonotype was seen more than once but under ten times. The rearrangement joins TRBV3-1 to TRBJ2-3; tentatively, D is TRBD2 (5 bases). Germline CDR1 is LGHDT and CDR2 is YNNKEL (reference sequence). V lost 4 bases, J lost 4 bases, and 15 bases lay in between. CDR3 length: 15 amino acids. The CDR3 loop reads CASSPSVSSPDTQYF. In DNA, the CDR3 is TGTGCCAGCAGCCCTAGTGTCTCTAGCCCAGATACGCAGTATTTT.

The V gene is TRBV25-1, the J gene TRBJ1-4; no clear D gene. Germline CDR1 MGHDK, CDR2 SYGVNS. V was trimmed by 7 bases and J by 10 bases, leaving 13 bases between them. The CDR3 is made up of 12 amino acids. The CDR3 sequence: CASKTEGGKLFF. In DNA, the CDR3 is TGTGCCAGCAAGACGGAGGGTGGAAAACTGTTTTTT.

J is TRBJ2-5 and V is TRBV30; D could derive from TRBD1 or TRBD2 (5 bases each). Trimming took 5 bases from V and 5 from J, leaving 12 bases between them. Per the germline V gene, CDR1 is GTSNPN and CDR2 is SVGIG (reference sequence). CDR3 length equals 12 residues. This CDR3 reads CAWDGDAETQYF. In nucleotides, the CDR3 is TGTGCCTGGGACGGGGACGCGGAGACCCAGTACTTC. Based on the CDR3 plus reference TRBV30 and TRBJ2-5, the full variable domain is SQTIHQWPATLVQPVGSPLSLECTVEGTSNPNLYWYRQAAGRGLQLLFYSVGIGQISSEVPQNLSASRPQDRQFILSSKKLLLSDSGFYLCAWDGDAETQYFGPGTRLLVL.

This clonotype was observed a handful of times. The CDR3 DNA is TGTGCCAGCAGTTCGGCGGTGGGGCGTAATTCACCCCTCCACTTT. Translation: CASSSAVGRNSPLHF. The J gene is TRBJ1-6, the V gene TRBV6-5, with D maybe TRBD1 (5 bases). The germline V gene has CDR1 MNHEY and CDR2 SVGAGI. This CDR3 has 15 residues. Trimming took off 4 bases at V and 6 bases at J, with 13 bases between the two ends.